A single sample gave rise to the 18 T cell receptor beta chains below, sequenced in a study of technical replicates of blood from a few donors (dated by TCRdb to about 2017). To prepare the library, the immunoSEQ multiplex PCR assay was applied. Sourced from immuneACCESS, this table was stored by TCRdb with only in-frame sequences that have V and J called. A share of the clones is absent; for the studies checked, an unresolved V gene accounts for under half, and the remainder has no known explanation. This sample is represented by 75,000 to 90,000 clones; 80% to 95% of them were singletons. 0.27% of the sample belongs to the ten largest clones. The sequencing sample was made of T cells isolated from PBMCs. All receptors come from a human donor in good health.

CDR3 DNA sequence: TGTGCCAGCAGTTCTTACGGGAGGACGAACACCGGGGAGCTGTTTTTT. Its protein product is CASSSYGRTNTGELFF. This chain joins TRBV2 and TRBJ2-2; 7 positions match TRBD2. The V gene end was trimmed by 5 bases and the J gene end by 0 bases; junction bases not matched to a gene: 6. The V gene's germline CDR1 is SNHLY and CDR2 FYNNEI. The CDR3 consists of 16 residues.

The rearrangement uses TRBV7-9 and TRBJ1-5; 7 bases are a match to TRBD1. The germline gives CDR1 SEHNR, CDR2 FQNEAQ (reference sequence). V shed 5 bases and J 0 bases; nucleotides not matched to a gene: 4. The CDR3 has 15 residues. The CDR3 sequence: CASSTGTASNQPQHF. CDR3 nucleotides: TGTGCCAGCAGCACCGGGACAGCTAGCAATCAGCCCCAGCATTTT.

A single count supports this clone. This chain links TRBV2 with TRBJ2-7; 9 bases align to TRBD1. This CDR3 has 15 residues. V shed 7 bases, J shed 3 bases, and the junction held 10 bases outside the gene matches. Germline CDR1 reads SNHLY; CDR2 reads FYNNEI. This CDR3 is CASTPSDRGIYEQYF. The CDR3 coding sequence is TGTGCCAGCACCCCATCGGACAGGGGCATCTACGAGCAGTACTTC. Full variable domain (remainder filled in from reference TRBV2 and TRBJ2-7): EPEVTQTPSHQVTQMGQEVILRCVPISNHLYFYWYRQILGQKVEFLVSFYNNEISEKSEIFDDQFSVERPDGSNFTLKIRSTKLEDSAMYFCASTPSDRGIYEQYFGPGTRLTVT.

The CDR3 coding sequence is TGCGCCAGCAGCGCCGGGACACTCGGCACAGATACGCAGTATTTT. Translating it yields CASSAGTLGTDTQYF. This chain uses TRBV5-1 with TRBJ2-3, with D possibly matching TRBD1 (6 bases). Germline V gene sequence: CDR1 SGHRS, CDR2 YFSETQ. CDR3 size: 15 residues. Trimming took 4 bases from V and 1 from J, leaving 13 bases between them.

The J gene is TRBJ2-1, the V gene TRBV5-8; perhaps TRBD1 as D (5 bases). Germline V gene data show CDR1 as SGHTS and CDR2 as YDEGEE. CDR3 length: 12 amino acids. V lost 4 bases, J lost 10 bases, and 12 bases lay in between. CDR3 sequence reads: CASSPDTREQFF. Here the CDR3 DNA reads TGTGCCAGCAGCCCGGACACCCGGGAGCAGTTCTTC.

The chain is built from TRBV6-6 and TRBJ2-7, with 7 nucleotides matching TRBD1. The CDR3 spans 16 residues. J was trimmed by 0 bases and V by 0 bases; bases with no gene match: 5. Germline-derived CDR1 and CDR2 are MNHNY and SVGAGI (reference sequence). CDR3 coding DNA: TGTGCCAGCAGTTACTCGGGACAGAGAAGCTCCTACGAGCAGTACTTC. Its translation is CASSYSGQRSSYEQYF.

In this sample, this clone turned up once. The chain is built from TRBV7-9 and TRBJ1-1; tentative D call: TRBD1 (6 bases). The CDR3 runs 16 residues. Between the trimmed V and J ends, which lost 4 bases and 3 bases, there was a span of 18 bases. The germline CDR1 and CDR2 sequences are SEHNR and FQNEAQ (reference sequence). The CDR3 DNA follows: TGTGCCAGCAGCTCACGAAGGGCAGGGGCGGACACTGAAGCTTTCTTT. Protein sequence: CASSSRRAGADTEAFF.

V is TRBV7-9 and J is TRBJ2-1; 11 bases agree with TRBD2. In germline, CDR1 is SEHNR, CDR2 FQNEAQ (reference sequence). The junction had 13 bases not matched to a gene; V was cut back by 3 bases and J by 6 bases. The CDR3 covers 18 residues. As DNA, the CDR3 is TGTGCCAGCAGCTTGGCCCAGGAGAATAGCGGGGGGGCCAATGAGCAGTTCTTC. As protein: CASSLAQENSGGANEQFF.

The chain joins TRBV28 to TRBJ1-4; D remains ambiguous. CDR3 length equals 13 residues. Germline V gene sequence: CDR1 MDHEN, CDR2 SYDVKM. The germline V and J ends were trimmed by 3 bases and 5 bases, with 7 bases remaining between them. CDR3 region: CASSFDGNEKLFF. CDR3 DNA: TGTGCCAGCAGTTTTGACGGGAATGAAAAACTGTTTTTT.

The chain employs TRBV5-1 and TRBJ2-1; the D is unclear. Germline-derived CDR1 and CDR2 are SGHRS and YFSETQ. Trimming removed 0 bases at V and 0 bases at J, with 7 bases between. The CDR3 contains 15 residues. DNA of the CDR3: TGCGCCAGCAGCTTGGATTTGAGCTCCTACAATGAGCAGTTCTTC. It translates to CASSLDLSSYNEQFF. Together with reference TRBV5-1 and TRBJ2-1, the CDR3 gives the full variable domain: KAGVTQTPRYLIKTRGQQVTLSCSPISGHRSVSWYQQTPGQGLQFLFEYFSETQRNKGNFPGRFSGRQFSNSRSEMNVSTLELGDSALYLCASSLDLSSYNEQFFGPGTRLTVL.

The genes are TRBV2 and TRBJ1-5, with 8 nucleotides matching TRBD1. With 5 bases clipped from V and 9 bases from J, the junction kept 6 bases outside the gene matches. CDR3 length: 13 residues. CDR1 SNHLY and CDR2 FYNNEI come from the germline V gene. The CDR3 loop is CASSHETGGPQHF. The CDR3 DNA sequence: TGTGCCAGCAGTCACGAAACAGGGGGGCCCCAGCATTTT.

V is TRBV9 and J is TRBJ2-1; 7 positions match TRBD2. V shed 0 bases and J 0 bases; nucleotides not matched to a gene: 6. CDR3 length equals 17 residues. CDR1 is SGDLS, CDR2 YYNGEE, per germline. As DNA, the CDR3 is TGTGCCAGCAGCGTAGACCCAGCGGGAAGCTCCTACAATGAGCAGTTCTTC. Encoded protein: CASSVDPAGSSYNEQFF.

This chain uses TRBV5-1 with TRBJ2-1, with D possibly being TRBD2 (6 bases). This CDR3 has 15 residues. The V gene's germline CDR1 is SGHRS and CDR2 YFSETQ. Trimming cost V 1 base and J 5 bases, with 13 bases left between them. This chain's CDR3 is CASSLWMGTHNEQFF. CDR3 sequence (DNA): TGCGCCAGCAGCTTGTGGATGGGGACTCACAATGAGCAGTTCTTC.

The V gene is TRBV27, the J gene TRBJ1-1; D gene uncertain. The CDR3 totals 13 residues. V lost 3 bases, J lost 3 bases, and 8 bases lay in between. The germline gives CDR1 MNHEY, CDR2 SMNVEV (reference sequence). CDR3 sequence reads: CASSLGSHTEAFF. CDR3 coding DNA: TGTGCCAGCAGTTTGGGGAGTCACACTGAAGCTTTCTTT.

The chain links TRBV28 to TRBJ2-7; 7 bases line up with TRBD2. The CDR3 consists of 15 residues. V gave up 5 bases and J gave up 4 bases; unmatched junction bases: 11. Germline loops: CDR1 MDHEN, CDR2 SYDVKM. CDR3 region: CASSAQRTRAYEQYF. CDR3 nucleotides: TGTGCCAGCAGTGCTCAACGGACTAGGGCATACGAGCAGTACTTC.

This clone was counted a single time. The chain links TRBV6-4 to TRBJ2-3, with 7 positions matching TRBD2. In germline, CDR1 is MRHNA, CDR2 SNTAGT. J gave up 4 bases and V 2 bases, and 6 bases lay outside the gene matches. This CDR3 has 15 amino acids. CDR3 coding DNA: TGTGCCAGCAGTGACGGCGGGAGCGGGGCAGATACGCAGTATTTT. Translated: CASSDGGSGADTQYF.

The genes are TRBV27 and TRBJ2-7; a possible D gene is TRBD1 (6 bases). Germline V gene data show CDR1 as MNHEY and CDR2 as SMNVEV (reference sequence). V dropped 7 bases and J dropped 0 bases, with 10 bases sitting between them. CDR3 length: 13 residues. CDR3 DNA sequence: TGTGCCAGCATTGGGACACCCTCCTACGAGCAGTACTTC. As protein: CASIGTPSYEQYF.

The V call is TRBV7-9, the J call TRBJ2-7; D perhaps matches TRBD2 (5 bases). Trimming removed 6 bases from V and 5 bases from J, with 17 bases in between. The CDR3 consists of 14 residues. Germline-derived CDR1 and CDR2 are SEHNR and FQNEAQ (reference sequence). The CDR3 reads CASRSARGSNEQYF. The CDR3 coding sequence is TGTGCCAGCAGATCTGCTCGGGGTAGTAACGAGCAGTACTTC.